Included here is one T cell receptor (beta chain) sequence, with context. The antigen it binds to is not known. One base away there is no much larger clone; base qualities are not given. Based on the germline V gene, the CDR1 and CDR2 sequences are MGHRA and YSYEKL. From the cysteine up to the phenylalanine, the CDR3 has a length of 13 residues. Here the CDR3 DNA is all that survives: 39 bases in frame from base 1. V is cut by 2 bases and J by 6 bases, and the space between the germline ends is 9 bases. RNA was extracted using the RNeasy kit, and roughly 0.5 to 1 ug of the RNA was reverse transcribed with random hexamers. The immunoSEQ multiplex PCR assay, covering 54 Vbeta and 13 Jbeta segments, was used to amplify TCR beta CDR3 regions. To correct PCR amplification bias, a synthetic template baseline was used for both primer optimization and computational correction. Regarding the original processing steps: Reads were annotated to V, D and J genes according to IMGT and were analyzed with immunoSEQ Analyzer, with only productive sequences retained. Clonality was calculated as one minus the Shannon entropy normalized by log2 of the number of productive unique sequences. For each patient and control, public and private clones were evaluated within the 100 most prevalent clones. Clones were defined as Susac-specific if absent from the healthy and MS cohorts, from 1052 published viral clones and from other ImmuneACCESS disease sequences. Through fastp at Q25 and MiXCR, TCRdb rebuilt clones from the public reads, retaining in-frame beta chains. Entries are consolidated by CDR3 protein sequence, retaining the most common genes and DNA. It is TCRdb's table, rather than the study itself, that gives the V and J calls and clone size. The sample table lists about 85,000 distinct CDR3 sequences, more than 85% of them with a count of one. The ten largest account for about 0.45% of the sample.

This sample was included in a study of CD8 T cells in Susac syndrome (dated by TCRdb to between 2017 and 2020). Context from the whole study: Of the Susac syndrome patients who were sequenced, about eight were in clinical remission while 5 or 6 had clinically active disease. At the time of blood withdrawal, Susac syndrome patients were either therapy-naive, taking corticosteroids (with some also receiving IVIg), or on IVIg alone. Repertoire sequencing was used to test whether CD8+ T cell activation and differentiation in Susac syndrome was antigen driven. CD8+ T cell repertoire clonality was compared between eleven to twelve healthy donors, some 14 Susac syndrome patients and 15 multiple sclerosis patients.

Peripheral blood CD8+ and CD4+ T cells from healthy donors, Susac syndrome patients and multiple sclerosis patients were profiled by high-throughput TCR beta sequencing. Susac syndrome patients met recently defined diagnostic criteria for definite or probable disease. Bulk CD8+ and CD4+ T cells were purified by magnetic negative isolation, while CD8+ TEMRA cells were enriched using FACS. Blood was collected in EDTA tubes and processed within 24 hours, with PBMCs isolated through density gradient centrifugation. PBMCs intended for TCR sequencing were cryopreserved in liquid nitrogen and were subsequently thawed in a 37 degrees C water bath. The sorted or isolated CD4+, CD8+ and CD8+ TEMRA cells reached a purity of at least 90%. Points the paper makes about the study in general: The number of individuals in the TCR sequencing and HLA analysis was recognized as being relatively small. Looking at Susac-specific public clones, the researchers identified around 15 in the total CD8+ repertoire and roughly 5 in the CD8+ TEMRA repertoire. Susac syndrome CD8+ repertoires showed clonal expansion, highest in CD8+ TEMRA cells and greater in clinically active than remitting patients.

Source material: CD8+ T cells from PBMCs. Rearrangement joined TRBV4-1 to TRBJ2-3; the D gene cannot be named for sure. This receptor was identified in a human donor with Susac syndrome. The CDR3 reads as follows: CASSQQQGDTQYF. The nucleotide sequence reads TGCGCCAGCAGCCAACAACAAGGGGATACGCAGTATTTT.